This T cell receptor beta chain comes out of a study of OX40 agonist ivuxolimab in advanced cancers. Looking at the study overall: Ivuxolimab is a fully human IgG2 antibody that activates OX40 (CD134). Partial responses were achieved by three patients: one hepatocellular carcinoma, two cutaneous melanoma. Antecedent anti-PD-1, anti-PD-L1 or anti-CTLA-4 therapy was permissible, with under 50% having received some.

Comments on this clone: Its antigen remains unknown.

Measured with immunoSEQ multiplex PCR; TCRdb has only the in-frame clones, and not every one. The table shows about 79,000 clones, with approximately 85% occurring only once. The CDR3 is 14 amino acids. Germline trimming cut 6 bases from V and 4 bases from J; bases unmatched to any gene: 4. Germline CDR1 and CDR2: LNHDA and SQIVND (reference sequence). Findings of the study overall: At doses 0.1 to 3.0 mg/kg, CD4+ and CD8+ clones expanded.

This receptor was identified in an adult with an advanced solid tumor such as melanoma, head and neck, liver or kidney cancer. The rearrangement joins TRBV19 to TRBJ2-1; 9 nucleotides align to TRBD2. The starting material was CD4+ or CD8+ T cells sorted from blood, obtained in a trial of the OX40 agonist ivuxolimab. The CDR3 spells CASSPSGIYNEQFF. The CDR3 region has the DNA TGTGCCAGTAGCCCTAGCGGGATTTACAATGAGCAGTTCTTC. The entire variable domain, with the rest obtained from reference TRBV19 and TRBJ2-1, is as follows: DGGITQSPKYLFRKEGQNVTLSCEQNLNHDAMYWYRQDPGQGLRLIYYSQIVNDFQKGDIAEGYSVSREKKESFPLTVTSAQKNPTAFYLCASSPSGIYNEQFFGPGTRLTVL.